This TCR beta chain stems from a study of cytotoxic CD8 clonotypes in ibrutinib-treated CLL. Study conclusions and caveats: The study found clonality rose at ibrutinib response, then fell toward baseline at progression.

The planned depth of sequencing spanned 1 in 200,000 to 1 in 1 million T cells. Assay: immunoSEQ multiplex PCR; the TCRdb copy retains only in-frame clones and omits some. The table includes 250,000 or so clones, 70% detected once. As concerns this clone: No antigen is known for it.

V shed 3 bases, J shed 5 bases, and the junction held 29 bases outside the gene matches. This CDR3 is 22 amino acids long. This sequence was found in a human donor with chronic lymphocytic leukemia. The chain carries TRBV23-1 and TRBJ2-7; TRBD2 aligns across 9 bases. TRBV23-1 is reported as an ORF; its role is uncertain. This sample comprised PBMCs, obtained after 24 months of ibrutinib treatment. Here the CDR3 DNA reads TGCGCCAGCAGTCACCAGGACCTCACCGGGAGACCGGGACTAGCATTTTGGCACGAGCAGTACTTC. As protein: CASSHQDLTGRPGLAFWHEQYF.